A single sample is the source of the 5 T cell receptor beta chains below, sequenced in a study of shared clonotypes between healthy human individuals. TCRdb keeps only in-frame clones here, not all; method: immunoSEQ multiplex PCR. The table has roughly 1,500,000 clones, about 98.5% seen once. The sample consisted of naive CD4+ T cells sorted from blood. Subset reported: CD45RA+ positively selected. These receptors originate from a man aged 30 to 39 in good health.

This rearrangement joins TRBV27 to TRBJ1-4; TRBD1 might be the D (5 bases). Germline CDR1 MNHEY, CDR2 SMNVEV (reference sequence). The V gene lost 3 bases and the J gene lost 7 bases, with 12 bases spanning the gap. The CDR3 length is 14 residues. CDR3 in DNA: TGTGCCAGCAGTTTCCTGGGGCGCGGTGAAAAACTGTTTTTT. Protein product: CASSFLGRGEKLFF.

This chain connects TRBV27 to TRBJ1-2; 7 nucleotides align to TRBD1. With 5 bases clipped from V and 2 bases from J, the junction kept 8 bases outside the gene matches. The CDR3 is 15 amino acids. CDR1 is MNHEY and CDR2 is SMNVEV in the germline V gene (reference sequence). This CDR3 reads CASSPVLRGNYGYTF. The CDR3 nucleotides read TGTGCCAGCAGTCCGGTCCTCAGGGGGAACTATGGCTACACCTTC.

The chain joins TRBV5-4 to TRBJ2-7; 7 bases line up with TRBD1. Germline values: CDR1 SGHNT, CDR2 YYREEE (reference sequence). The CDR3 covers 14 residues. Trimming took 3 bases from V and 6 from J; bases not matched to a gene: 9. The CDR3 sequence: CASSSGTENREQYF. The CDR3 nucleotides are TGTGCCAGCAGCTCCGGGACAGAGAACCGCGAGCAGTACTTC.

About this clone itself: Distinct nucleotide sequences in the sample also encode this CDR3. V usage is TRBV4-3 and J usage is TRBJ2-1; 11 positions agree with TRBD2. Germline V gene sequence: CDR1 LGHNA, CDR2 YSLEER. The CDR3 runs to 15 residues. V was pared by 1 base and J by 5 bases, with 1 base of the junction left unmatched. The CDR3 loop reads CASSQGLAGNNEQFF. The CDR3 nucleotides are TGCGCCAGCAGCCAAGGACTAGCGGGGAACAATGAGCAGTTCTTC.

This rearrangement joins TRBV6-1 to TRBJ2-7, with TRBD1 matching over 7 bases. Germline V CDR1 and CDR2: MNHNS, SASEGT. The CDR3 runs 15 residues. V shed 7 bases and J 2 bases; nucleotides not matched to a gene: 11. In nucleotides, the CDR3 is TGTGCCAGCAATCAATGGGGGACAGTCGCCTACGAGCAGTACTTC. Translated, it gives CASNQWGTVAYEQYF.